These T cell receptor beta chains were read from a single sample in a study of blood T cells in healthy people across ages. MiXCR, run by TCRdb on the 5' RACE reads, gives a single entry per CDR3 protein. Among 1.8 million or so distinct CDR3 sequences listed, roughly two fifths were seen once. Sequencing was performed on blood. The receptors derive from a human donor in good health. CDR3s include the opening cysteine and the closing phenylalanine or tryptophan. The D gene is left open where the match is weak. Only some rows state a clone size, as once, few, many or a class for expanded clones.

clone_size j_call d_call v_call cdr3_aa cdr3_nt
. TRBJ2-1 . TRBV20-1 CSAREGGGDYNEQFF TGCAGTGCTAGGGAAGGGGGGGGCGACTACAATGAGCAGTTCTTC
. TRBJ1-2 TRBD1 TRBV7-2 CASSLTLQGACGYTF TGTGCCAGCAGCTTAACCCTACAGGGGGCGTGTGGCTACACCTTC
. TRBJ2-5 . TRBV6-5 CASSYSGEETQYF TGTGCCAGCAGTTATTCGGGGGAGGAGACCCAGTACTTC
few TRBJ2-1 TRBD2 TRBV7-3 CASSRRGGFNEQFF TGTGCCAGCAGCCGCCGGGGGGGTTTCAATGAGCAGTTCTTC
many TRBJ2-5 . TRBV6-5 CASSPVRQETQYF TGTGCCAGCAGTCCAGTGCGGCAAGAGACCCAGTACTTC
. TRBJ1-1 . TRBV6-1 CASSPIPGATEAFF TGTGCCAGCAGTCCTATACCGGGGGCCACTGAAGCTTTCTTT
few TRBJ2-7 TRBD1 TRBV7-3 CAAPRWTRDRGYEQYF TGTGCCGCCCCTCGGTGGACCCGGGACAGGGGCTACGAGCAGTACTTC
. TRBJ1-1 . TRBV6-2/TRBV6-3 CASSLRLITEAFF TGTGCCAGCAGTCTACGCTTGATTACTGAAGCTTTCTTT
. TRBJ2-1 . TRBV4-3 CASSQTGIYSEQFF TGCGCCAGCAGCCAAACGGGCATATATAGTGAGCAGTTCTTC
. TRBJ1-1 . TRBV29-1 CSVSKGGLNTEAFF TGCAGCGTTAGTAAGGGTGGTTTGAACACTGAAGCTTTCTTT
few TRBJ2-1 TRBD2 TRBV7-3 CASSSGAGGPHEQFF TGTGCCAGCAGCTCAGGGGCGGGGGGGCCGCATGAGCAGTTCTTC
. TRBJ2-1 . TRBV7-6 CASSLVLGGGREQFF TGTGCCAGCAGCTTGGTTTTAGGAGGGGGCAGAGAGCAGTTCTTC
. TRBJ1-2 . TRBV24-1 CATSSEAAHGYTF TGTGCCACCAGTTCGGAGGCGGCCCATGGCTACACCTTC
many TRBJ2-1 TRBD2 TRBV7-8 CASTRTSGMGLPYNEQFF TGTGCCAGCACCAGGACTAGCGGGATGGGGCTACCCTACAATGAGCAGTTCTTC
. TRBJ2-1 . TRBV7-9 CASSPLIGGRPTNEQFF TGTGCCAGCAGTCCCCTGATCGGGGGGCGACCAACCAATGAGCAGTTCTTC
. TRBJ1-6 . TRBV3-1 CASSPLPGLTGSPLHF TGTGCCAGCAGCCCCTTACCGGGACTCACTGGATCACCCCTCCACTTT